The 11 T cell receptor beta chains presented below share a single source sample, sequenced in a study of blood T cell repertoires in COVID-19. Assay: immunoSEQ multiplex PCR; the TCRdb copy retains only in-frame clones and omits some. The data show a few hundred thousand clones, about nine tenths seen once. The sample comprised PBMCs or T cells enriched from blood (not recorded which). The receptor set was obtained from a woman aged 18 to 35 who had recovered from COVID-19.

The J gene is TRBJ1-5, the V gene TRBV6-5; TRBD1 might be the D (5 bases). CDR3 length: 15 amino acids. Trimming took off 6 bases at V and 3 bases at J, with 15 bases between the two ends. Per the germline V gene, CDR1 is MNHEY and CDR2 is SVGAGI. As DNA, the CDR3 is TGTGCCAGCAGGAGAGACGGGGGGATCAATCAGCCCCAGCATTTT. Translation: CASRRDGGINQPQHF.

This rearrangement joins TRBV19 to TRBJ1-1, with 10 bases lining up with TRBD1. Trimming removed 2 bases from V and 5 bases from J; junction bases left unmatched: 5. The germline V gene has CDR1 LNHDA and CDR2 SQIVND (reference sequence). The CDR3 is 15 amino acids. The CDR3 reads CASSIIGTGATEAFF. The CDR3 region has the DNA TGTGCCAGTAGTATAATAGGGACAGGGGCAACTGAAGCTTTCTTT.

This clone occurred a few times. The chain combines TRBV28 with TRBJ2-1; 8 bases are a match to TRBD2. Germline V lookup: CDR1 MDHEN, CDR2 SYDVKM. Trimming removed 5 bases from V and 5 bases from J; junction bases left unmatched: 11. There are 16 residues in the CDR3. The CDR3 region has the DNA TGTGCCAGCAGTCCCTCGCCGGGACTAGGGGACAATGAGCAGTTCTTC. Protein product: CASSPSPGLGDNEQFF.

This clone has a handful of counts. This CDR3 is also generated by other DNA sequences in the sample. V and J are TRBV18 and TRBJ2-1, with 12 bases aligning to TRBD2. V shed 3 bases and J 0 bases; nucleotides not matched to a gene: 3. CDR3 size: 17 residues. Looked up from germline, CDR1 is KGHSH and CDR2 is LQKENI. The CDR3 is CASSPSSGRVSYNEQFF. Written as DNA, the CDR3 is TGTGCCAGCTCACCCTCTAGCGGGAGGGTCTCCTACAATGAGCAGTTCTTC.

V is TRBV7-5 and J is TRBJ2-1; the table gives TRBD1 as D, unverified against the DNA. TRBV7-5 is shown as a pseudogene. CDR3 length: 14 amino acids. The CDR3 loop is CVRSFHRGRNEQFF. The CDR3 coding sequence is TGTGTCAGAAGCTTCCACAGGGGGCGGAATGAGCAGTTCTTC.

The J gene is TRBJ1-2, the V gene TRBV3-1 (or the pseudogene TRBV3-2); D call uncertain. V shed 3 bases and J shed 0 bases, with 14 bases lying between them. There are 16 residues in the CDR3. Germline CDR1 reads LGHDT; CDR2 reads YNNKEL (reference sequence). CDR3 sequence reads: CASSQDIVEANYGYTF. The CDR3 nucleotides read TGTGCCAGCAGCCAGGATATCGTGGAGGCTAACTATGGCTACACCTTC.

J is TRBJ2-5 and V is TRBV15; the match to TRBD2 covers 8 bases. The CDR3 length is 15 residues. Germline V gene data show CDR1 as LNHNV and CDR2 as YYDKDF (reference sequence). Germline trimming cut 0 bases from V and 5 bases from J; bases unmatched to any gene: 5. The CDR3 sequence: CATSRDLTSDETQYF. CDR3 coding DNA: TGTGCCACCAGCAGAGATCTGACTAGCGATGAGACCCAGTACTTC.

This clone was recorded only once. The chain combines TRBV6-5 with TRBJ2-1; D uncertain. There are 13 residues in the CDR3. The ends were cut back, 7 bases at V and 9 bases at J, with 16 bases in the middle. CDR1 is MNHEY, CDR2 SVGAGI, per germline. DNA for the CDR3: TGTGCCAGCAACCCCCTGCCCCCGGGTGAGCAGTTCTTC. This encodes CASNPLPPGEQFF.

This clone was seen just once. The V gene is TRBV30, the J gene TRBJ1-2; 9 bases match TRBD1. The germline V gene encodes CDR1 GTSNPN and CDR2 SVGIG (reference sequence). This CDR3 has 14 residues. Losses at the gene ends were 4 bases for V and 5 bases for J; bases not matched to a gene: 8. CDR3 loop: CAWTGTGTPYGYTF. The CDR3 DNA is TGTGCCTGGACAGGGACAGGGACTCCTTATGGCTACACCTTC.

CDR3 in amino acids: CASSSSKRGGYTF. The CDR3 DNA is TGTGCCAGCAGCTCCAGCAAAAGGGGCGGCTACACCTTC. This sequence joins TRBV7-2 and TRBJ1-2; a possible D gene is TRBD1 (5 bases). The CDR3 sequence is 13 residues long. Germline V lookup: CDR1 SGHTA, CDR2 FQGNSA. V was clipped by 4 bases and J by 8 bases, with 14 bases between them.

The rearrangement joins TRBV6-4 to TRBJ2-1; D gene uncertain. Germline V gene data show CDR1 as MRHNA and CDR2 as SNTAGT. The V gene lost 3 bases and the J gene lost 0 bases, with 9 bases spanning the gap. CDR3 length: 15 residues. The CDR3 spells CASSETVSSYNEQFF. Written as DNA, the CDR3 is TGTGCCAGCAGTGAAACGGTAAGCTCCTACAATGAGCAGTTCTTC.